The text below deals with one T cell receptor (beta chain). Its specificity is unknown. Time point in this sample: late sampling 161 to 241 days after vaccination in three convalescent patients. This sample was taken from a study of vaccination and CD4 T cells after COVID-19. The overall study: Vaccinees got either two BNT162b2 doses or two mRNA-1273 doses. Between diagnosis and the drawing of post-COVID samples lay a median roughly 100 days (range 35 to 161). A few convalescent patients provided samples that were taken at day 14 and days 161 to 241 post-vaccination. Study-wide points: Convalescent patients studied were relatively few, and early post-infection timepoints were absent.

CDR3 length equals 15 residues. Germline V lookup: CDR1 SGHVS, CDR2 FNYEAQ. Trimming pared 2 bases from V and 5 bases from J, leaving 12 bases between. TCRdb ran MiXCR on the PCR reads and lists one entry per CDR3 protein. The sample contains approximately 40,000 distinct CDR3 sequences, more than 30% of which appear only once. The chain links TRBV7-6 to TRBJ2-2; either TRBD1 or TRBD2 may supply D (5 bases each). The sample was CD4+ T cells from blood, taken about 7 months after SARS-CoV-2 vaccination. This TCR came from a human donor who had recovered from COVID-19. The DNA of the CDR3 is TGTGCCAGCAGCTTAAAGACCGGGGCGACCGGGGAGCTGTTTTTT. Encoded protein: CASSLKTGATGELFF.